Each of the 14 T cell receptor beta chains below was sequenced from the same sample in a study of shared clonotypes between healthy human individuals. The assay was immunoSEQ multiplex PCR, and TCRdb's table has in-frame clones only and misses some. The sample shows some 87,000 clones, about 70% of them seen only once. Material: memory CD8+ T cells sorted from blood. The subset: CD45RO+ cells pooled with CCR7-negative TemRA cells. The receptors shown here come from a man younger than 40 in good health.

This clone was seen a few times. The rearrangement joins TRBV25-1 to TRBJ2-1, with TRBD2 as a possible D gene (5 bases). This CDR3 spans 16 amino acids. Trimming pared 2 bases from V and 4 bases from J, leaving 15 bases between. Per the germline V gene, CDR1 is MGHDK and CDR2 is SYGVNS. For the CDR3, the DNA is TGTGCCAGCAGTGAAGGGAGTAGACTACCTTACAATGAGCAGTTCTTC. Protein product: CASSEGSRLPYNEQFF.

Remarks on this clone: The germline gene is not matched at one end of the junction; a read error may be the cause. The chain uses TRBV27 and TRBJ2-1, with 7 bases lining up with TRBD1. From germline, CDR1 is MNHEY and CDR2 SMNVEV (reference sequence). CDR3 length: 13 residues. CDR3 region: CASSSTGYTEQFF. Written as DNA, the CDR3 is TGTGCCAGCAGTTCGACAGGGTACACTGAGCAGTTCTTC.

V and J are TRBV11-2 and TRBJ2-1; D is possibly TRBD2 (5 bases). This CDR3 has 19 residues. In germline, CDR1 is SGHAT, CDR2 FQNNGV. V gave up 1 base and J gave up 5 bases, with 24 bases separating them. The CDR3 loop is CASSLGPPGICPGNNEQFF. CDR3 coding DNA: TGTGCCAGCAGCTTAGGGCCGCCGGGGATCTGCCCAGGCAACAATGAGCAGTTCTTC.

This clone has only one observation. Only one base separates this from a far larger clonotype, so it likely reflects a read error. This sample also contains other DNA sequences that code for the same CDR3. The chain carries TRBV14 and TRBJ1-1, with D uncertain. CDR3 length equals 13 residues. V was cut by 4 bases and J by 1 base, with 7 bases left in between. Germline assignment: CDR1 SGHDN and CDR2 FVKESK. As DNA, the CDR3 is TGTGCCAGCAGCCCCCAACGGAACACTGAAGCTTTCTTT. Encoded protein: CASSPQRNTEAFF.

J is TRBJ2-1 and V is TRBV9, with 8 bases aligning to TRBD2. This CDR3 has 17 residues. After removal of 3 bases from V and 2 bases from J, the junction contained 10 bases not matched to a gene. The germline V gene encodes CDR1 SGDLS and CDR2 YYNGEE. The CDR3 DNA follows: TGTGCCAGCAGCGCCCTCCTTCGGGAGGGCCCCTACAATGAGCAGTTCTTC. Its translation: CASSALLREGPYNEQFF.

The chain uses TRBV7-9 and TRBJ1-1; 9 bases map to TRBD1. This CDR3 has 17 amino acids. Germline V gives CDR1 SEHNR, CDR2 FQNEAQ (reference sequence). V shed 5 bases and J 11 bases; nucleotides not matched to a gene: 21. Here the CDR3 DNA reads TGTGCCAGCAGCCCACTCGCCGGGACAGGGTCATTTATCCGGGCTTTCTTT. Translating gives CASSPLAGTGSFIRAFF.

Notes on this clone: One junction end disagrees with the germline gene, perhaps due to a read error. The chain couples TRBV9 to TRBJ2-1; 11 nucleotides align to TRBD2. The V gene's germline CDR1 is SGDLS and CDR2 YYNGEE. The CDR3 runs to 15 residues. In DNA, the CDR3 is TGTGCCAGCAGTGTAGCGGGAGGGCTTTACAATGAGCAGTTCTTC. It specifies CASSVAGGLYNEQFF.

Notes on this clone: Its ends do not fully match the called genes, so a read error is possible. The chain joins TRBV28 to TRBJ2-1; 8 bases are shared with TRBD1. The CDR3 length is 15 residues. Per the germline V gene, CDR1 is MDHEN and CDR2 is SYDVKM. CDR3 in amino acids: CASSLLSSPGQGTVF. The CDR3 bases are TGTGCCAGCAGCTTACTATCAAGCCCCGGACAGGGAACGGTCTTC.

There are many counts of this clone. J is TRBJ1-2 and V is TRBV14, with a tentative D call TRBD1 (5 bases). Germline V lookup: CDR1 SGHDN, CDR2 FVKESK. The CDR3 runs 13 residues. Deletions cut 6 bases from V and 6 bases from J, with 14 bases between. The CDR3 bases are TGTGCCAGCAGGTTCTCAGGGATTGATGGCTACACCTTC. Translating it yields CASRFSGIDGYTF.

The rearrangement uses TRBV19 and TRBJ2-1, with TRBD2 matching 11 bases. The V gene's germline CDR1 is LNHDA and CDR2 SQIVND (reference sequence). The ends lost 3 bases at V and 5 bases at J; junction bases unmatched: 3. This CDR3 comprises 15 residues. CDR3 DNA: TGTGCCAGTAGTATGACTAGCGGGACCCACAATGAGCAGTTCTTC. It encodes CASSMTSGTHNEQFF. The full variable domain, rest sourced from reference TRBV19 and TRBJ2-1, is DGGITQSPKYLFRKEGQNVTLSCEQNLNHDAMYWYRQDPGQGLRLIYYSQIVNDFQKGDIAEGYSVSREKKESFPLTVTSAQKNPTAFYLCASSMTSGTHNEQFFGPGTRLTVL.

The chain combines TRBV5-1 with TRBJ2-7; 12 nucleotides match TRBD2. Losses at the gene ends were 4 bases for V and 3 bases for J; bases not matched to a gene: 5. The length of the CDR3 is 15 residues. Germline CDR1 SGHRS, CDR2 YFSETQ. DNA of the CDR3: TGCGCCAGCAGCCAAGGACTAGCGGGGCTCTACGAGCAGTACTTC. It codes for CASSQGLAGLYEQYF. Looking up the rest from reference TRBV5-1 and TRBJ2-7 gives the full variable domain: KAGVTQTPRYLIKTRGQQVTLSCSPISGHRSVSWYQQTPGQGLQFLFEYFSETQRNKGNFPGRFSGRQFSNSRSEMNVSTLELGDSALYLCASSQGLAGLYEQYFGPGTRLTVT.

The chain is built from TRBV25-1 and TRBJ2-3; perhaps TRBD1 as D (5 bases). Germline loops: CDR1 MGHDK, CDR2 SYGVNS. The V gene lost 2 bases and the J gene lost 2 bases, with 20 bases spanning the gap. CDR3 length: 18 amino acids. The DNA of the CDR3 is TGTGCCAGCAGTGAAGGGTTTCAGGGAACCCCTGACACAGATACGCAGTATTTT. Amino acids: CASSEGFQGTPDTDTQYF.

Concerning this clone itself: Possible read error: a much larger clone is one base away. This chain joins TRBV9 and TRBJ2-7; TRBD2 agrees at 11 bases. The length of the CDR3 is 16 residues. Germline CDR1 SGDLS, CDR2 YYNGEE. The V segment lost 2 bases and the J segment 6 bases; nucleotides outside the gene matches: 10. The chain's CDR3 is CASSVEIAGGPVEQYF. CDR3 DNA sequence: TGTGCCAGCAGCGTCGAAATAGCGGGAGGGCCGGTCGAGCAGTACTTC.

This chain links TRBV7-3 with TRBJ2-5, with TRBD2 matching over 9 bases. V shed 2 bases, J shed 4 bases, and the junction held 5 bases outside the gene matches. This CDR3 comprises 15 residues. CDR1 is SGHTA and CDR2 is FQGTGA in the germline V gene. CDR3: CASSLAGGRGETQYF. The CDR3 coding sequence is TGTGCCAGCAGCTTAGCGGGAGGGCGTGGAGAGACCCAGTACTTC.